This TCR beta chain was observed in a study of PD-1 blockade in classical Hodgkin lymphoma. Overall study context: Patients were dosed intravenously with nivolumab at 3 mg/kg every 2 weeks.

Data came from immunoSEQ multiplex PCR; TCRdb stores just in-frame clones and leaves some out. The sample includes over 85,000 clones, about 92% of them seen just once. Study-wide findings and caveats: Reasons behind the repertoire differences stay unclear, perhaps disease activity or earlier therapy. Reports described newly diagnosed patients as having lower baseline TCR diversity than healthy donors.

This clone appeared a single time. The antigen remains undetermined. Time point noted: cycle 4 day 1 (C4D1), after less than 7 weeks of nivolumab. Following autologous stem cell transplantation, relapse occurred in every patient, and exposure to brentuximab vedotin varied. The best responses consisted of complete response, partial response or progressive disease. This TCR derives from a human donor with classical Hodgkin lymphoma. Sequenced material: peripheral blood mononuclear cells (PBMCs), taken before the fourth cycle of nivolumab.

This CDR3 is CASRATSSYNEQFF. The CDR3 nucleotides read TGTGCCAGCAGAGCGACCAGCTCCTACAATGAGCAGTTCTTC. The chain carries TRBV2 and TRBJ2-1, with D unresolved. CDR3 length: 14 residues. Trimming took 6 bases from V and 0 from J, leaving 9 bases between them. CDR1 is SNHLY, CDR2 FYNNEI, per germline. Looking up the rest from reference TRBV2 and TRBJ2-1 gives the full variable domain: EPEVTQTPSHQVTQMGQEVILRCVPISNHLYFYWYRQILGQKVEFLVSFYNNEISEKSEIFDDQFSVERPDGSNFTLKIRSTKLEDSAMYFCASRATSSYNEQFFGPGTRLTVL.